The clone carrying this T cell receptor beta chain was seen ten or more times. The data are from a study of T cells of healthy individuals. Germline CDR1 SGHRS, CDR2 YFSETQ. After removal of 7 bases from V and 3 bases from J, the junction contained 5 bases not matched to a gene. The CDR3 has 13 amino acids. TCRdb ran MiXCR on the 5' RACE reads and lists one entry per CDR3 protein. The sample includes around 80,000 distinct CDR3 sequences, more than 5% of them seen just once. The sequence came from a female donor in good health. The chain recombines TRBV5-1 with TRBJ2-7, with TRBD1 matching over 9 bases. This CDR3 is CASRWDRDYEQYF. The CDR3 DNA reads as TGCGCCAGCCGCTGGGACAGGGACTACGAGCAGTACTTC.